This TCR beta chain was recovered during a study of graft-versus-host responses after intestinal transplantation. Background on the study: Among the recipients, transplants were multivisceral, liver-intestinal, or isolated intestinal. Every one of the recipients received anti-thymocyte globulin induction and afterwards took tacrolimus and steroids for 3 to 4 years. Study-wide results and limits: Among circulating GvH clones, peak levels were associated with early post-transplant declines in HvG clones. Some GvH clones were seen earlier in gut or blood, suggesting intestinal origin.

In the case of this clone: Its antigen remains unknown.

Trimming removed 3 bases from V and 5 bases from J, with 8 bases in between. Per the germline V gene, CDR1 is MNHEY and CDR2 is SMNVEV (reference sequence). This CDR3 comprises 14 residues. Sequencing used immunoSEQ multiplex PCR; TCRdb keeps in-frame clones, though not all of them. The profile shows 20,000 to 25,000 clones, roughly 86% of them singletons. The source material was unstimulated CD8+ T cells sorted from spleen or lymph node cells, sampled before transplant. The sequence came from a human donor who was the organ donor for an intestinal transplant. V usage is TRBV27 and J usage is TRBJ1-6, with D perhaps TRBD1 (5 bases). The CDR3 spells CASSLGGNNSPLHF. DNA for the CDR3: TGTGCCAGCAGTTTGGGGGGGAATAATTCACCCCTCCACTTT.